A single sample is the source of the 4 T cell receptor beta chains below, sequenced in a study of PD-1 blockade in classical Hodgkin lymphoma. Indicated time point: cycle 4 day 1 (C4D1), after 6 weeks of nivolumab. Each patient experienced a relapse that followed autologous stem cell transplantation, and brentuximab vedotin exposure varied. It was by magnetic negative selection that CD4+ T cells were purified from thawed PBMCs. Generated by immunoSEQ multiplex PCR, the TCRdb table keeps only in-frame clones and is missing some. The table lists approximately 18,000 clones, approximately 84% of them singletons. The material was CD4+ T cells from blood, obtained before the fourth cycle of nivolumab. The receptor source for this set is a human donor with classical Hodgkin lymphoma.

CDR3 region: CASSFIVRGGNYGYTF. DNA of the CDR3: TGTGCCAGCAGTTTCATCGTCAGGGGAGGGAACTATGGCTACACCTTC. The V and J genes are TRBV27 and TRBJ1-2; D possibly corresponds to TRBD1 (6 bases). The CDR3 contains 16 residues. Trimming left V 3 bases short and J 2 bases short, with 16 bases between. Germline-derived CDR1 and CDR2 are MNHEY and SMNVEV (reference sequence).

The chain combines TRBV5-1 with TRBJ2-7, with TRBD1 matching over 11 bases. The germline CDR1 and CDR2 sequences are SGHRS and YFSETQ. The CDR3 length is 16 residues. V lost 2 bases to trimming and J lost 0 bases; unmatched junction nucleotides: 4. This CDR3 is CASSLVGQGVSYEQYF. The CDR3 bases are TGCGCCAGCAGCTTAGTGGGACAGGGGGTCTCCTACGAGCAGTACTTC.

The rearrangement links TRBV28 to TRBJ1-4; 8 bases match TRBD1. Germline CDR1 MDHEN, CDR2 SYDVKM. The CDR3 sequence is 14 residues long. Germline trimming cut 5 bases from V and 6 bases from J; bases unmatched to any gene: 5. CDR3 bases: TGTGCCAGCAGTCCCTCAGGGGGCTATGAAAAACTGTTTTTT. This codes for CASSPSGGYEKLFF.

In its sample, this clone was seen a few times. The V gene is TRBV10-2, the J gene TRBJ1-2, with D possibly matching TRBD1 (6 bases). This CDR3 spans 14 amino acids. V was pared by 4 bases and J by 0 bases, with 9 bases between. The V gene's germline CDR1 is WSHSY and CDR2 SAAADI. The CDR3: CASSGSGANYGYTF. CDR3 coding DNA: TGCGCCAGCAGTGGATCAGGGGCTAACTATGGCTACACCTTC.